This T cell receptor beta chain derives from a study of blood T cell repertoires in COVID-19. Germline V lookup: CDR1 MNHNS, CDR2 SASEGT. The CDR3 consists of 13 residues. Trimming stripped 2 bases from V and 7 bases from J, with 11 bases between. TCRdb's table, derived via immunoSEQ multiplex PCR, lists solely in-frame clones and lacks some. The sample shows some 78,000 clones, more than 75% of them seen only once. The sequence was obtained from a man between 50 and 59 years old with active or convalescent COVID-19. The chain carries TRBV6-1 and TRBJ1-1; maybe TRBD1 (5 bases). Material: peripheral blood. CDR3 residues: CASSEKGMGEAFF. Written as DNA, the CDR3 is TGTGCCAGCAGTGAAAAGGGGATGGGTGAAGCTTTCTTT.